A selection of T cell receptor beta chains follows, all from one sample in a study of blood T cell repertoires in COVID-19. The repertoire was sequenced with immunoSEQ multiplex PCR; TCRdb's copy has only in-frame clones and lacks some. Of 70,000 to 95,000 clones listed, more than 70% are singletons. Sequenced input: peripheral blood. The receptor source for this set is a human donor in a cohort sampled during active COVID-19. Each CDR3 is given with its conserved first and last residue. Each record gives: J gene, V gene, D gene, clone size, CDR3 DNA, CDR3 protein. A D gene is named only where the DNA matches it firmly. The size of a clone is reported for some rows only, either as once, few or many, or as a class for expanded clones.

TRBJ1-1	TRBV6-6	.	.	TGTGCCAGCAACCTGCTATCGAACACTGAAGCTTTCTTT	CASNLLSNTEAFF
TRBJ1-2	TRBV18	.	.	TGTGCCAGCTCAAGCAACCAGGGTGGCTACACCTTC	CASSSNQGGYTF
TRBJ1-1	TRBV10-3	.	.	TGTGCCATCAGTGAGTCTGTGGGCACAGAAGCTTTCTTT	CAISESVGTEAFF
TRBJ2-7	TRBV2	TRBD2	.	TGTGCCAGCAGACCCGGACTAGCGGGAGAAAAAGGGTACGAGCAGTACTTC	CASRPGLAGEKGYEQYF
TRBJ1-1	TRBV12-5	TRBD1	.	TGTGCTAGTGGTTTCCGGGACAGGGTTAACACTGAAGCTTTCTTT	CASGFRDRVNTEAFF
TRBJ2-3	TRBV2	.	.	TGTGCCAGCAGTGAGAGGGCTCGTGTCCCAGATACGCAGTATTTT	CASSERARVPDTQYF
TRBJ1-1	TRBV11-2	.	.	TGTGCCAGCAGCGTGCGGGACTACGCTGAAGCTTTCTTT	CASSVRDYAEAFF
TRBJ2-1	TRBV7-2	TRBD1	few	TGTGCCAGCAGCCTCTTCTTCGGGACAGACTACAATGAGCAGTTCTTC	CASSLFFGTDYNEQFF
TRBJ2-7	TRBV6-5	.	.	TGTGCCAGCACCCGACTGGGCTCCTACGAGCAGTACTTC	CASTRLGSYEQYF
TRBJ2-7	TRBV29-1	TRBD1	once	TGCAGCGTTTGGATGGCAGGGGGTCGGGAGCAGTACTTC	CSVWMAGGREQYF
TRBJ2-2	TRBV5-1	.	.	TGCGCCAGCAGCGGCAACAGGAACACCGGGGAGCTGTTTTTT	CASSGNRNTGELFF
TRBJ1-2	TRBV6-5	.	.	TGTGCCAGCAGTCCGGACAGACAGCCCTTTTATGGCTACACCTTC	CASSPDRQPFYGYTF
TRBJ2-7	TRBV20-1	.	.	TGCAGTGCTAGTGGGCAACGCGGGCCTTACGAGCAGTACTTC	CSASGQRGPYEQYF
TRBJ2-2	TRBV6-5	.	.	TGTGCCAGCAGCAGATCGGGCACCGGGGAGCTGTTTTTT	CASSRSGTGELFF
TRBJ1-6	TRBV27	TRBD1	.	TGTGCCAGCAGTTCCCCACAGGGGCTCGGTAATTCACCCCTCCACTTT	CASSSPQGLGNSPLHF
TRBJ1-2	TRBV10-3	.	few	TGTGCCATCAGTGAGGCGTGGGGCTACACCTTC	CAISEAWGYTF
TRBJ2-1	TRBV11-2	.	.	TGTGCCAGCAGCTCCAGGGGCTCCTACAATGAGCAGTTCTTC	CASSSRGSYNEQFF
TRBJ1-5	TRBV6-5	.	.	TGTGCCAGCAGGATGGCTAGCAATCAGCCCCAGCATTTT	CASRMASNQPQHF
TRBJ2-4	TRBV10-3	.	.	TGTGCCATCAGTGAGGGAGGGGATGAGAACATTCAGTACTTC	CAISEGGDENIQYF
TRBJ2-1	TRBV4-1	.	.	TGCGCCAGCAGGCTAGGCGGGACGAATGAGCAGTTCTTC	CASRLGGTNEQFF
TRBJ2-1	TRBV6-2/TRBV6-3	.	.	TGTGCCAGCAGTGCTTACAGGAAGAGCTCCTACAATGAGCAGTTCTTC	CASSAYRKSSYNEQFF
TRBJ2-7	TRBV5-6	.	few	TGTGCCAGCAGCTTGTCAGGCGACAACGAGCAGTACTTC	CASSLSGDNEQYF
TRBJ1-1	TRBV5-1	.	.	TGCGCCAGCAGCTTGGAATTCGGGGCTGAAGCTTTCTTT	CASSLEFGAEAFF
TRBJ1-1	TRBV29-1	TRBD1	.	TGCAGCGTTGAAGGGGCGCAGGGGGGCCTTGAAGCTTTCTTT	CSVEGAQGGLEAFF
TRBJ2-7	TRBV7-2	.	.	TGTGCCAGCAGCGAGGGGAGGGGGACACCCTACGAGCAGTACTTC	CASSEGRGTPYEQYF
TRBJ1-4	TRBV5-1	.	.	TGCGCCAGCAGCTGGAGTATGGGTAATGAAAAACTGTTTTTT	CASSWSMGNEKLFF
TRBJ2-5	TRBV3-1/TRBV3-2	.	medium-sized	TGTGCCAGCAGCCTAAGGCGGGAGACCCAGTACTTC	CASSLRRETQYF
TRBJ2-7	TRBV11-2	TRBD1	.	TGTGCCAGCAGCTGGGACAGGGGAAGGTACGAGCAGTACTTC	CASSWDRGRYEQYF
TRBJ2-7	TRBV20-1	.	.	TGCAGTGCCCCCCCATACGAGCAGTACTTC	CSAPPYEQYF
TRBJ2-5	TRBV5-1	.	once	TGCGCCAGCAGCTTGGATTTCGGGCAGGGCAAGACCCAGTACTTC	CASSLDFGQGKTQYF
TRBJ2-1	TRBV18	TRBD2	.	TGTGCCAGCTCACCACGTACTAGCGGGGGGGCTGGTGAGCAGTTCTTC	CASSPRTSGGAGEQFF
TRBJ2-1	TRBV4-3	TRBD1	once	TGCGCCAGCAGCCAAGATTTAGTGGGACAGGGACGTGGTGAGCAGTTCTTC	CASSQDLVGQGRGEQFF
TRBJ2-7	TRBV25-1	.	.	TGTGCCAGCAGTGACAGGGGTCGGTACGAGCAGTACTTC	CASSDRGRYEQYF
TRBJ2-5	TRBV7-9	.	.	TGTGCCAGCAGCTTAGGGGGGGTGCGAGAGACCCAGTACTTC	CASSLGGVRETQYF
TRBJ2-7	TRBV15	.	.	TGTGCCACCAGCAGAGATATCGAGTGGGAGCAGTACTTC	CATSRDIEWEQYF
TRBJ2-7	TRBV7-2	TRBD1	once	TGTGCCAGCAGCCCCCGACAGGGGTCGCCCTACGAGCAGTACTTC	CASSPRQGSPYEQYF
TRBJ1-4	TRBV6-6	.	.	TGTGCCAGCAGTTACGAGGGCAGGGGCGAAAAACTGTTTTTT	CASSYEGRGEKLFF
TRBJ1-5	TRBV2	TRBD1	.	TGTGCCAGCAGGGCCGGGACAGGGATTGGCAATCAGCCCCAGCATTTT	CASRAGTGIGNQPQHF
TRBJ2-7	TRBV27	TRBD1	.	TGTGCCAGCAGTCCGGGGACAGGGCCCTACGAGCAGTACTTC	CASSPGTGPYEQYF
TRBJ2-3	TRBV29-1	.	.	TGCAGCGTGGAACCGGGATCTCTCACAGATACGCAGTATTTT	CSVEPGSLTDTQYF
TRBJ1-3	TRBV9	.	.	TGTGCCAGCAGCGTAGAACGGGGAAACACCATATATTTT	CASSVERGNTIYF
TRBJ2-5	TRBV30	.	.	TGTGCCTTCCAAGGGGGAGACGAGACCCAGTACTTC	CAFQGGDETQYF
TRBJ2-1	TRBV11-2	TRBD1	.	TGTGCCAGCAGCTTAGTTCTGGGACAGGTCTACAATGAGCAGTTCTTC	CASSLVLGQVYNEQFF
TRBJ2-2	TRBV6-2/TRBV6-3	.	.	TGTGCCAGCAGTTTTTCGGGAGCGGGCACCGGGGAGCTGTTTTTT	CASSFSGAGTGELFF
TRBJ2-7	TRBV6-1	.	.	TGTGCCAGCAGTGAATGGGTGGGAGCAGGATACGAGCAGTACTTC	CASSEWVGAGYEQYF
TRBJ2-7	TRBV6-5	TRBD1	.	TGTGCCAGCAGTTACGGGACAGGGCTCGGGAACGAGCAGTACTTC	CASSYGTGLGNEQYF
TRBJ2-1	TRBV7-2	TRBD2	.	TGTGCCAGCAGCTTTAGCGGGATCTCCTACAATGAGCAGTTCTTC	CASSFSGISYNEQFF
TRBJ1-1	TRBV18	.	.	TGTGCCAGCTCACCACCGAATACCCAGTTCACTGAAGCTTTCTTT	CASSPPNTQFTEAFF
TRBJ2-7	TRBV24-1	TRBD1	.	TGTGCCACCAGGGGAACAGGGGCCGAGCAGTACTTC	CATRGTGAEQYF